This T cell receptor (beta chain) was observed in a study of blood T cell repertoires in COVID-19. Study-wide context: Sites across the United States, Italy and Spain contributed samples from acute and convalescent COVID-19. From T cells, B-cell-depleted T cells, or PBMCs came the material, which was cDNA or gDNA.

How the authors handled the data: Amplification with reference gene primers provided the estimates of nucleated cell counts. Produced via immunoSEQ multiplex PCR; TCRdb's table is partial and in-frame only. For V, J and clone size, that table is used; D and trimming come from the DNA. The data hold 150,000 to 200,000 clones, with around 80% observed a single time. Germline lookup yields CDR1 LGHDT and CDR2 YNNKEL (reference sequence). V gave up 4 bases and J gave up 7 bases, with 12 bases separating them. This CDR3 has 13 amino acids. The chain joins TRBV3-1 (or the pseudogene TRBV3-2) to TRBJ2-3; D is possibly TRBD1 (6 bases). The TCR was taken from a woman of 80 years or more with acute or convalescent COVID-19. Material for sequencing was peripheral blood. In nucleotides, the CDR3 is TGTGCCAGCAGCCCCACAGGGATTAATACGCAGTATTTT. Translation: CASSPTGINTQYF.